These 15 T cell receptor beta chains originate from one sample sequenced in a study of OX40 agonist ivuxolimab in advanced cancers. Libraries came from the immunoSEQ multiplex PCR assay. As stored in TCRdb, this immuneACCESS dataset retains in-frame rearrangements with V and J assigned. A fraction of the clones does not appear; measured against another copy, unresolved V genes explain less than half of the discrepancy, and the remainder lacks a known reason. The sample yields tens of thousands of clones; roughly 84% were counted once. Jointly, the top ten make up around 1.4% of the sample. Sequenced material: CD4+ or CD8+ T cells sorted from blood, taken in a trial of the OX40 agonist ivuxolimab. The receptors here all came from an adult with an advanced solid tumor such as melanoma, head and neck, liver or kidney cancer.

The gene calls are TRBV6-6 and TRBJ1-2, with 8 bases lining up with TRBD1. The germline CDR1 and CDR2 sequences are MNHNY and SVGAGI (reference sequence). With V trimmed by 5 bases and J by 3 bases, 2 bases remained unmatched. This CDR3 contains 13 residues. CDR3 loop: CASSKQGDYGYTF. Here the CDR3 DNA reads TGTGCCAGCAGTAAACAGGGGGACTATGGCTACACCTTC.

CDR3 region: CASSQKLSDPLHF. The CDR3 region has the DNA TGTGCCAGCAGCCAAAAATTGTCCGATCCCCTCCACTTT. The rearrangement links TRBV14 to TRBJ1-6; D gene unclear. V lost 2 bases to trimming and J lost 13 bases, with 12 bases between them. The germline CDR1 and CDR2 sequences are SGHDN and FVKESK. The CDR3 has 13 residues.

The chain joins TRBV9 to TRBJ1-6; TRBD1 might be the D (5 bases). V gave up 0 bases and J gave up 3 bases, with 7 bases separating them. The CDR3 spans 15 residues. Germline CDR1 SGDLS, CDR2 YYNGEE. The CDR3 sequence is CASSVGGGYNSPLHF. The CDR3 DNA is TGTGCCAGCAGCGTAGGGGGGGGCTATAATTCACCCCTCCACTTT.

The chain is built from TRBV6-1 and TRBJ1-5; D perhaps matches TRBD1 (6 bases). V was trimmed by 2 bases and J by 4 bases, leaving 12 bases between them. Germline values: CDR1 MNHNS, CDR2 SASEGT. The CDR3 sequence is 15 residues long. The CDR3 loop is CASSESGTSNQPQHF. The CDR3 nucleotides are TGTGCCAGCAGTGAATCTGGGACAAGTAATCAGCCCCAGCATTTT.

The chain employs TRBV9 and TRBJ2-5; the D is unclear. CDR1 is SGDLS and CDR2 is YYNGEE in the germline V gene. Between the trimmed V and J ends, which lost 0 bases and 5 bases, there was a span of 14 bases. The CDR3 is 15 residues long. In DNA form, the CDR3 reads TGTGCCAGCAGCGTAGGAGAGTTTGCGGTGGAGACCCAGTACTTC. Its translation is CASSVGEFAVETQYF.

The chain employs TRBV2 and TRBJ2-7; D call uncertain. The ends were cut back, 6 bases at V and 0 bases at J, with 12 bases in the middle. Looked up from germline, CDR1 is SNHLY and CDR2 is FYNNEI. This CDR3 contains 14 residues. The CDR3, as DNA: TGTGCCAGCAGCCCCCGGACGTCCTCCTACGAGCAGTACTTC. This encodes CASSPRTSSYEQYF.

This chain joins TRBV6-1 and TRBJ1-1; tentative D call: TRBD1 (6 bases). The length of the CDR3 is 13 residues. V lost 3 bases to trimming and J lost 5 bases, with 10 bases between them. The germline gives CDR1 MNHNS, CDR2 SASEGT. CDR3: CASSDTGRTEAFF. CDR3 nucleotide sequence: TGTGCCAGCAGTGATACAGGGAGGACTGAAGCTTTCTTT.

The chain links TRBV15 to TRBJ2-7; D gene uncertain. Germline V gives CDR1 LNHNV, CDR2 YYDKDF (reference sequence). Trimming stripped 0 bases from V and 7 bases from J, with 10 bases between. CDR3 length: 13 amino acids. The CDR3 loop is CATSRDLEREQYF. CDR3 nucleotides: TGTGCCACCAGCAGAGATCTGGAGAGGGAGCAGTACTTC.

This chain connects TRBV7-2 to TRBJ2-2; 7 bases are a match to TRBD1. In germline, CDR1 is SGHTA, CDR2 FQGNSA. This CDR3 comprises 16 residues. The ends lost 1 base at V and 3 bases at J; junction bases unmatched: 5. CDR3 in amino acids: CASSLETGIYTGELFF. The DNA of the CDR3 is TGTGCCAGCAGCTTAGAGACAGGGATCTACACCGGGGAGCTGTTTTTT.

The chain has TRBV6-5 and TRBJ2-5; 7 positions agree with TRBD1. The J call may be wrong; the DNA end is better matched by TRBJ2-7. The CDR3 is 15 residues long. CDR1 MNHEY and CDR2 SVGAGI come from the germline V gene. In DNA form, the CDR3 reads TGTGCCAGCAGTTCTCCCCGACAGGGCTCCTACGAGCAGTACTTC. As protein: CASSSPRQGSYEQYF.

This sequence joins TRBV19 and TRBJ2-2; D unclear. Germline V gene lookup returns CDR1 LNHDA and CDR2 SQIVND (reference sequence). Trimming stripped 3 bases from V and 1 base from J, with 3 bases between. The CDR3 extends over 13 amino acids. CDR3 sequence: CASSILNTGELFF. Here the CDR3 DNA reads TGTGCCAGTAGTATTTTGAACACCGGGGAGCTGTTTTTT.

The chain joins TRBV6-5 to TRBJ2-2; D uncertain. V was trimmed by 5 bases and J by 5 bases, leaving 15 bases between them. Germline CDR1 is MNHEY and CDR2 is SVGAGI. The CDR3 totals 15 residues. The CDR3 is CASSSTLYGTGELFF. CDR3 DNA: TGTGCCAGCAGTAGTACATTGTATGGAACCGGGGAGCTGTTTTTT.

The V and J genes are TRBV13 and TRBJ1-1, with D possibly being TRBD1 (5 bases). Germline V gene data show CDR1 as PRHDT and CDR2 as FYEKMQ (reference sequence). The CDR3 length is 15 residues. Trimming left V 5 bases short and J 1 base short, with 14 bases between. CDR3 residues: CASSPQRRGNTEAFF. The CDR3, as DNA: TGTGCCAGCAGCCCTCAGCGTAGGGGGAACACTGAAGCTTTCTTT.

The rearrangement links TRBV5-1 to TRBJ1-1; D not resolved. CDR1 and CDR2 from the germline V gene are SGHRS and YFSETQ. V lost 0 bases, J lost 0 bases, and 9 bases lay in between. The CDR3 runs to 15 residues. The CDR3 spells CASSLVAVMNTEAFF. The CDR3 nucleotides read TGCGCCAGCAGCTTGGTTGCCGTTATGAACACTGAAGCTTTCTTT.

This chain links TRBV5-1 with TRBJ1-1; no clear D. Germline assignment: CDR1 SGHRS and CDR2 YFSETQ. Trimming pared 1 base from V and 7 bases from J, leaving 8 bases between. This CDR3 spans 12 amino acids. The CDR3 sequence is CASSLPGNEAFF. As DNA, the CDR3 is TGCGCCAGCAGCTTGCCCGGTAATGAAGCTTTCTTT.